Listed here are 5 T cell receptor beta chains from one sample, sequenced in a study of regulatory T cells in long-lasting Graves disease. Assembly of TCR beta libraries relied on iRepertoire HTBI primers together with Arm-PCR of CDR3 regions. TCRdb analysed the multiplex PCR reads with MiXCR anew, one entry per CDR3 protein. The sample lists 500,000 to 800,000 distinct CDR3 sequences; about 30% were seen once. Regarding time point: persistent/refractory GD, antithyroid drugs over 5 years with positive TRAb. PBMCs provided the RNA from which the TCR library was made. The input for sequencing was peripheral blood mononuclear cells (PBMCs), taken when the disease was refractory, from a patient treated with antithyroid drugs. The source is a female donor with Graves disease.

This clonotype was detected a few times. CDR3 in amino acids: CATTLLGRQETQYF. CDR3 bases: TGTGCCACCACCTTGCTCGGGCGCCAAGAGACCCAGTACTTC. This rearrangement joins TRBV6-1 to TRBJ2-5; no clear D gene. CDR3 length: 14 amino acids. The germline gives CDR1 MNHNS, CDR2 SASEGT. V gave up 10 bases and J gave up 1 base, with 16 bases separating them.

This clonotype has at least ten counts. J is TRBJ1-4 and V is TRBV3-1, with TRBD1 identical over 8 bases. Unmatched junction bases numbered 2, after V lost 3 bases and J lost 8 bases. The germline V gene has CDR1 LGHDT and CDR2 YNNKEL (reference sequence). The CDR3 has 13 amino acids. This CDR3 is CASSHTGGEKLFF. CDR3 sequence (DNA): TGTGCCAGCAGCCACACAGGGGGGGAAAAACTGTTTTTT.

Comment on this clonotype: Likely a read error: the CDR3 ends without its conserved phenylalanine or tryptophan. The chain recombines TRBV19 with TRBJ1-2, with TRBD1 matching over 12 bases. CDR1 and CDR2 from the germline V gene are LNHDA and SQIVND (reference sequence). This CDR3 contains 16 residues. The V and J ends lost 6 bases and 4 bases, in that order; junction bases with no gene match: 9. As DNA, the CDR3 is TGTGCCAGTAGCACATCCGGGACAGGGGGCACCTATGGCTACACCTCC. This gives the protein CASSTSGTGGTYGYTS.

The chain couples TRBV12-3 or TRBV12-4 to TRBJ1-2; the D gene is possibly TRBD1 (6 bases). Trimming removed 6 bases at V and 6 bases at J, with 20 bases between. This CDR3 comprises 15 residues. CDR3 nucleotide sequence: TGTGCCAGCAGCGCACAGGGAGAAGTAACCCATGGCTACACCTTC. Translation gives CASSAQGEVTHGYTF.

This clonotype was seen only a few times. This chain joins TRBV6-1 and TRBJ1-4, with D maybe TRBD1 (5 bases). Germline CDR1 is MNHNS and CDR2 is SASEGT. This CDR3 is built from 16 residues. Between the trimmed V and J ends, which lost 4 bases and 8 bases, there was a span of 20 bases. CDR3 in amino acids: CASSVLVGPLREKLFF. In DNA, the CDR3 is TGTGCCAGCAGTGTCCTCGTGGGGCCTCTACGGGAAAAACTGTTTTTT.